This T cell receptor beta chain was recovered during a study of neoadjuvant anti-PD-1 for oral cavity cancer. Broader study findings: Post-nivolumab, blood T cell clonality was significantly elevated in non-responders.

Profiling relied on immunoSEQ multiplex PCR, and the TCRdb table lists in-frame clones only, not all of them. The table has 9,500 to 15,000 clones, approximately 74% seen once. Time point described: after neoadjuvant nivolumab, at surgical resection. Comment on this clone: No antigen is known for it.

The CDR3 length is 14 residues. Trimming pared 5 bases from V and 8 bases from J, leaving 15 bases between. Per germline, CDR1 LNHDA and CDR2 SQIVND (reference sequence). The chain couples TRBV19 to TRBJ1-4, with D possibly being TRBD1 (5 bases). The receptor was isolated from a person aged 35-79 years with oral cavity squamous cell carcinoma. Sample: PBMCs, taken after nivolumab (anti-PD-1) treatment. CDR3 sequence: CASSRVGVWEKLFF. As DNA, the CDR3 is TGTGCCAGTAGTCGTGTGGGGGTATGGGAAAAACTGTTTTTT.